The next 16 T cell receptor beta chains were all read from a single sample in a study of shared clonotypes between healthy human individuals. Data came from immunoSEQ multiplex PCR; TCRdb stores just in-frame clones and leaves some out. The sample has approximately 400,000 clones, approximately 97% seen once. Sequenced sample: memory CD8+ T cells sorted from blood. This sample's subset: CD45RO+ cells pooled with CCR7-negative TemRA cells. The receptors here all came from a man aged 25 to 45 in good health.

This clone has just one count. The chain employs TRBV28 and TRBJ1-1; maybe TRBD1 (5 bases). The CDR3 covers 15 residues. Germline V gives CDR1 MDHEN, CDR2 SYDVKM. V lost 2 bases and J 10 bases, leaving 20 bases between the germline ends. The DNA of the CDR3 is TGTGCCAGCAGTTTAGATCCAGGGAGGAATAACCGAGCTTTCTTT. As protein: CASSLDPGRNNRAFF.

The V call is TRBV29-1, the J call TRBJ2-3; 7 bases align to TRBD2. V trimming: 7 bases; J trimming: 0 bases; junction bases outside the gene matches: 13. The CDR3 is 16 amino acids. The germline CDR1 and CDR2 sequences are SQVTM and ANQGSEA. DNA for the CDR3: TGCAGCGCCGTGCCAATGGGGGGAGGGAGCACAGATACGCAGTATTTT. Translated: CSAVPMGGGSTDTQYF.

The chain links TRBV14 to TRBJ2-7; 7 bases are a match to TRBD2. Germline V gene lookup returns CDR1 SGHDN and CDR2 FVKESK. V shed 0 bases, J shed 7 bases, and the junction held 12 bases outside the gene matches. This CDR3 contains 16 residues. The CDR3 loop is CASSQEWGRAREEQYF. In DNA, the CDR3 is TGTGCCAGCAGCCAAGAGTGGGGGAGGGCCCGGGAGGAGCAGTACTTC.

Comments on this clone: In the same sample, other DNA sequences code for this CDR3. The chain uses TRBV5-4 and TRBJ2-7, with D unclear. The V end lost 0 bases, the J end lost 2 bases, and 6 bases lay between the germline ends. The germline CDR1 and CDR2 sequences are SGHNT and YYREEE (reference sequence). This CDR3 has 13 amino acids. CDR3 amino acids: CASSLDRTYEQYF. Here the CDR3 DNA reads TGTGCCAGCAGCTTGGACAGAACCTACGAGCAGTACTTC.

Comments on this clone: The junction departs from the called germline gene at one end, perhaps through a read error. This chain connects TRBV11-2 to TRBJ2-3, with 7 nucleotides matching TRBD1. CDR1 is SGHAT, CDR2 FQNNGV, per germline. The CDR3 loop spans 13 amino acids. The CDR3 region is CASSLDRADTQYF. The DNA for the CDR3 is TGTGCCAGCAGCCTAGACAGGGCAGATACGCAGTATTTT.

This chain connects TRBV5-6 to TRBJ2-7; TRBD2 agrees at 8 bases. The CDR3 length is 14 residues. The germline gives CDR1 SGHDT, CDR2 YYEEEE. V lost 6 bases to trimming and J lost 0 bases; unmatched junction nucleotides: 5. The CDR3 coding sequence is TGTGCCAGCACGTTTAGCGGGGTCTCCTACGAGCAGTACTTC. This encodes CASTFSGVSYEQYF.

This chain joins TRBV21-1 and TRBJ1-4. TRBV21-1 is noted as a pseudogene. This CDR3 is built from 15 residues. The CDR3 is CASSKVQQWGEKLFF. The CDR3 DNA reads TGTGCCAGCAGCAAAGTACAACAATGGGGTGAAAAACTGTTTTTT.

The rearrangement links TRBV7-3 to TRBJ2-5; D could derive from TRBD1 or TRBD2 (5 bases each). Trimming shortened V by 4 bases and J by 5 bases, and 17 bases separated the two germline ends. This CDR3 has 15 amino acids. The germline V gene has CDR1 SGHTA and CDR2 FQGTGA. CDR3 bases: TGTGCCAGCAGCTATAGGGGCGGACCGGGGGAGACCCAGTACTTC. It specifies CASSYRGGPGETQYF.

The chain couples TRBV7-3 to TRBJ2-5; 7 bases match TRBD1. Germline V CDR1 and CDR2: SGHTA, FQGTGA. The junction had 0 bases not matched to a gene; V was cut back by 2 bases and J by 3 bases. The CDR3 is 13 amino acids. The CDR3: CASSLDREETQYF. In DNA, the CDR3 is TGTGCCAGCAGCTTAGACAGGGAAGAGACCCAGTACTTC. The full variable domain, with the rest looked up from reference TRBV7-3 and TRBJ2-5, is GAGVSQTPSNKVTEKGKYVELRCDPISGHTALYWYRQSLGQGPEFLIYFQGTGAADDSGLPNDRFFAVRPEGSVSTLKIQRTERGDSAVYLCASSLDREETQYFGPGTRLLVL.

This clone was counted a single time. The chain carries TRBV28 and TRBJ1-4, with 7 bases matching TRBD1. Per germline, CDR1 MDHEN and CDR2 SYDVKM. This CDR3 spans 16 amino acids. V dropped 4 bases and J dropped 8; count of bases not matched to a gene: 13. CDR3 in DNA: TGTGCCAGCAGTTCCCTTCAGGGGGGCTCGGGGGAAAAACTGTTTTTT. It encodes CASSSLQGGSGEKLFF.

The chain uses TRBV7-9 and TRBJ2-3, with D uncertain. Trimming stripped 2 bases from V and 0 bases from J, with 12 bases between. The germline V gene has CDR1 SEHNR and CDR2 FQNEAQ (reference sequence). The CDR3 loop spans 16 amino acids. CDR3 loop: CASSLRASSSTDTQYF. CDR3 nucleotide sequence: TGTGCCAGCAGCTTACGGGCTAGTTCTAGCACAGATACGCAGTATTTT.

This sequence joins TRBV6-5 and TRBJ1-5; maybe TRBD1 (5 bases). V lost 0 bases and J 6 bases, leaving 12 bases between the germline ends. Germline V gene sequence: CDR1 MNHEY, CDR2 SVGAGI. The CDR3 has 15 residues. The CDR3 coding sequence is TGTGCCAGCAGTTACTCGGGACTTGGAGGTCAGCCCCAGCATTTT. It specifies CASSYSGLGGQPQHF.

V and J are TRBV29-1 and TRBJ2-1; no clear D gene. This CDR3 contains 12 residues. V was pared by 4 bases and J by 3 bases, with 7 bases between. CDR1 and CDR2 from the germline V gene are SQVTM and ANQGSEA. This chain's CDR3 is CSVAPDYNEQFF. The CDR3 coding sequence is TGCAGCGTTGCCCCGGACTACAATGAGCAGTTCTTC.

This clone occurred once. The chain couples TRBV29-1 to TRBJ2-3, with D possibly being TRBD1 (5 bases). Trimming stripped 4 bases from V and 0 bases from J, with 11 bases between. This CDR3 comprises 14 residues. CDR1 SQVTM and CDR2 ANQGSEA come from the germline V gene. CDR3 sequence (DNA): TGCAGCGTTGGGGGCAGGCCCAGCACAGATACGCAGTATTTT. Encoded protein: CSVGGRPSTDTQYF.

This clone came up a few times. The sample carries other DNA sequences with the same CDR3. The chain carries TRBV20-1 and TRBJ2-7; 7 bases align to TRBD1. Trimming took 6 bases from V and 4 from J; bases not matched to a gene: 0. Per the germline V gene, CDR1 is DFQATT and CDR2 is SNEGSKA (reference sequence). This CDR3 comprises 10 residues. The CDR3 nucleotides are TGCAGTGCGGGACAGTACGAGCAGTACTTC. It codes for CSAGQYEQYF.

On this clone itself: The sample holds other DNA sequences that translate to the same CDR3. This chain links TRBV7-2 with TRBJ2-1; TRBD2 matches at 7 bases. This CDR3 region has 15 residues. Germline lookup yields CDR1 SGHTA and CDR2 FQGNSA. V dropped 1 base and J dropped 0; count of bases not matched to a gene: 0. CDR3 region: CASSLGTSSYNEQFF. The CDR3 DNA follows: TGTGCCAGCAGCTTAGGGACTAGCTCCTACAATGAGCAGTTCTTC.